A single sample is the source of the 11 T cell receptor beta chains below, sequenced in a study of blood T cell repertoires in COVID-19. The repertoire was sequenced with immunoSEQ multiplex PCR; TCRdb's copy has only in-frame clones and lacks some. The table records about 85,000 clones, approximately 84% of them present only once. Specimen: peripheral blood. These receptors were obtained from a human donor in a cohort sampled during active COVID-19.

The chain links TRBV7-2 to TRBJ1-1, with no clear D. The V end lost 9 bases, the J end lost 4 bases, and 15 bases lay between the germline ends. Germline assignment: CDR1 SGHTA and CDR2 FQGNSA. This CDR3 spans 13 amino acids. CDR3 in DNA: TGTGCCAGATATGTCGTCATCGGCACTGAAGCTTTCTTT. This codes for CARYVVIGTEAFF.

The chain uses TRBV11-2 and TRBJ2-1; D possibly corresponds to TRBD2 (5 bases). The CDR3 runs to 13 residues. Germline V gene lookup returns CDR1 SGHAT and CDR2 FQNNGV. The V end lost 5 bases, the J end lost 10 bases, and 15 bases lay between the germline ends. DNA for the CDR3: TGTGCCAGCAGCAGCGGCAGGTTTGGGGAGCAGTTCTTC. Translating it yields CASSSGRFGEQFF.

The CDR3 nucleotides are TGTGCCAGCAGCTTGGAGGGGGTGGGCAGGAAAGTGACCGGGGAGCTGTTTTTT. Residues: CASSLEGVGRKVTGELFF. J is TRBJ2-2 and V is TRBV5-6; weak D call: TRBD1 (6 bases). The germline CDR1 and CDR2 sequences are SGHDT and YYEEEE. Trimming removed 0 bases from V and 5 bases from J, with 20 bases in between. The CDR3 is made up of 18 amino acids.

The rearrangement links TRBV10-3 to TRBJ2-7; TRBD1 is a possible D gene (7 bases). The ends were cut back, 7 bases at V and 0 bases at J, with 19 bases in the middle. The CDR3 covers 16 residues. The germline gives CDR1 ENHRY, CDR2 SYGVKD. CDR3 amino acids: CAINIGTEGASYEQYF. CDR3 sequence (DNA): TGTGCCATCAATATAGGGACGGAGGGGGCCTCCTACGAGCAGTACTTC.

Note on this clone: An end of the junction differs from the germline gene, which may be a read error. This chain uses TRBV10-1 with TRBJ2-7; 9 bases are a match to TRBD2. CDR3 length: 14 amino acids. The V gene's germline CDR1 is WNHNN and CDR2 SYGVQD (reference sequence). The CDR3 loop reads CASSKSGTSFEQYF. CDR3 nucleotides: TGCGCCAGCAGTAAGTCTGGGACTAGCTTTGAGCAGTACTTC.

The rearrangement uses TRBV5-1 and TRBJ1-1; 7 nucleotides agree with TRBD1. This CDR3 is built from 14 residues. V shed 2 bases and J 2 bases; nucleotides not matched to a gene: 3. CDR1 and CDR2 (germline): SGHRS, YFSETQ. Written as DNA, the CDR3 is TGCGCCAGCAGCTTCGCAGGGGGTAACACTGAAGCTTTCTTT. Protein sequence: CASSFAGGNTEAFF.

As for this clone: The identical CDR3 is also encoded by other nucleotide sequences in the sample. The chain combines TRBV28 with TRBJ1-4; 9 positions match TRBD1. The V gene end was trimmed by 6 bases and the J gene end by 8 bases; junction bases not matched to a gene: 7. CDR1 is MDHEN and CDR2 is SYDVKM in the germline V gene. This CDR3 has 14 amino acids. CDR3 DNA: TGTGCCAGCAGACGGGACAGGGTGAGGGAAAAACTGTTTTTT. This codes for CASRRDRVREKLFF.

In its sample, this clone was seen a few times. The chain combines TRBV19 with TRBJ2-7; 7 nucleotides align to TRBD2. This CDR3 comprises 12 residues. Unmatched junction bases numbered 2, after V lost 4 bases and J lost 5 bases. Per the germline V gene, CDR1 is LNHDA and CDR2 is SQIVND (reference sequence). Written as DNA, the CDR3 is TGTGCCAGTAGTACCGGGAGGAACGAGCAGTACTTC. The encoded protein is CASSTGRNEQYF.

The J gene is TRBJ1-2, the V gene TRBV7-2; D is perhaps TRBD1 (5 bases). This CDR3 has 14 residues. Trimming took off 4 bases at V and 4 bases at J, with 13 bases between the two ends. Germline V gene sequence: CDR1 SGHTA, CDR2 FQGNSA. As DNA, the CDR3 is TGTGCCAGCAGCTACTCGGGGGGAGCCTATGGCTACACCTTC. It specifies CASSYSGGAYGYTF.

The V and J genes are TRBV11-2 and TRBJ2-7, with TRBD2 identical over 9 bases. Trimming took 7 bases from V and 0 from J; bases not matched to a gene: 10. CDR1 is SGHAT, CDR2 FQNNGV, per germline. The CDR3 runs 16 residues. The CDR3 protein is CASTVLTSGVSYEQYF. The CDR3 bases are TGTGCCAGCACCGTCCTGACTAGCGGTGTCTCCTACGAGCAGTACTTC.

This clone was seen once. The J gene is TRBJ2-5, the V gene TRBV2; TRBD2 matches at 8 bases. The CDR3 has 12 amino acids. Per germline, CDR1 SNHLY and CDR2 FYNNEI. V shed 10 bases, J shed 1 base, and the junction held 2 bases outside the gene matches. Written as DNA, the CDR3 is TGTGCCAACGGGGGGGCCCAAGAGACCCAGTACTTC. Amino acids: CANGGAQETQYF.